The sequence of this T cell receptor beta chain was determined in a study of blood T cells in healthy people across ages. V lost 1 base to trimming and J lost 4 bases, with 10 bases between them. The CDR3 length is 13 residues. The germline V gene encodes CDR1 DFQATT and CDR2 SNEGSKA (reference sequence). It was with a sample-barcoded 5' primer and a J-beta primer mix that a second PCR of roughly 6 to 11 cycles was run. From the 5' RACE reads, TCRdb called clonotypes with MiXCR, one entry per CDR3 protein. The table lists about 1.1 million distinct CDR3 sequences, 35% to 45% of them singletons. The sample was blood. The source of this sequence is a young man in good health. The chain links TRBV20-1 to TRBJ2-5, with D hard to call. CDR3 in DNA: TGCAGTGCTAGAGCCACGGCTAGAGAGACCCAGTACTTC. Encoded protein: CSARATARETQYF.